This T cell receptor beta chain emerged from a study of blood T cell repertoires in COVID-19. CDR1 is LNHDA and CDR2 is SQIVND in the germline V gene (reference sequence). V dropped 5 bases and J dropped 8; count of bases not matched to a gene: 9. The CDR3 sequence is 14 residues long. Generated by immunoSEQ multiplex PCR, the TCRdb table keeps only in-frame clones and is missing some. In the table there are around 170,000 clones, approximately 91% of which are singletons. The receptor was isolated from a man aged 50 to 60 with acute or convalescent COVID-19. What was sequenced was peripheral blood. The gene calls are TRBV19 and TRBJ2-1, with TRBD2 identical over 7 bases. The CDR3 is CASSAWTRGDEQFF. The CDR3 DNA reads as TGTGCCAGTAGTGCCTGGACTAGGGGCGATGAGCAGTTCTTC.